This TCR beta chain was captured by sequencing in a study of regulatory and conventional T cells in RAG deficiency. Findings and caveats of the study: RAG-deficient patients showed markedly lower Shannon entropy and higher Simpson indices than control T-cell subsets.

In regard to this clone: Its antigen is not known.

Here immunoSEQ multiplex PCR was the method, and the copy in TCRdb shows in-frame clones only, minus some. The sample lists 25,000 to 35,000 clones, 85% to 90% occurring once. Trimming shortened V by 8 bases and J by 0 bases, and 17 bases separated the two germline ends. The germline V gene encodes CDR1 SNHLY and CDR2 FYNNEI. There are 15 residues in the CDR3. The sample also formed part of further work on regulatory T cells. In that study: The PCR used 52 TRBV and 13 TRBJ primers. Patient repertoires had restricted TRB V-J pairs and skewed V and J usage, most in Tregs.

Material: CD8+ T cells sorted from blood. The sequence was collected from a human donor in good health. The chain carries TRBV2 and TRBJ2-7; D is possibly TRBD1 or TRBD2 (6 bases each). The CDR3: CASLAEGTFSYEQYF. CDR3 coding DNA: TGTGCCAGCCTTGCGGAGGGGACATTCTCCTACGAGCAGTACTTC.